The 12 T cell receptor beta chains below come from one sample, sequenced in a study of T-cell memory formation after mild COVID-19. TCRdb independently ran MiXCR on the 5' RACE reads; one entry per CDR3 protein. The sample yields roughly 160,000 distinct CDR3 sequences, roughly 13% seen once. The sample taken for sequencing was PBMCs or a T cell subset sorted from them (not recorded which). All receptors come from a man aged 18 to 29 who had mild COVID-19 (a few samples of this study predate the infection). Cell type and time point are not known.

The chain uses TRBV9 and TRBJ2-2, with no clear D. The CDR3 has 16 residues. Germline CDR1 is SGDLS and CDR2 is YYNGEE. Trimming pared 7 bases from V and 0 bases from J, leaving 16 bases between. CDR3 region: CASGFLRQSNTGELFF. The CDR3 bases are TGTGCCAGCGGTTTTCTGCGGCAATCGAACACCGGGGAGCTGTTTTTT. Using reference TRBV9 and TRBJ2-2 for the parts outside the CDR3, the full variable domain is DSGVTQTPKHLITATGQRVTLRCSPRSGDLSVYWYQQSLDQGLQFLIQYYNGEERAKGNILERFSAQQFPDLHSELNLSSLELGDSALYFCASGFLRQSNTGELFFGEGSRLTVL.

This clonotype was seen only a few times. The V gene is TRBV28, the J gene TRBJ1-3; D possibly corresponds to TRBD1 (5 bases). Germline CDR1 MDHEN, CDR2 SYDVKM. The CDR3 loop spans 14 amino acids. The ends were cut back, 7 bases at V and 1 base at J, with 11 bases in the middle. The CDR3: CASTRRGSGNTIYF. The CDR3, as DNA: TGTGCCAGCACCCGAAGGGGTTCTGGAAACACCATATATTTT.

The chain carries TRBV12-3 or TRBV12-4 and TRBJ1-1, with 8 bases lining up with TRBD1. The CDR3 is 13 residues long. The J segment lost 4 bases and the V segment lost 5 bases, leaving 3 bases of the junction unmatched. The CDR3 DNA is TGTGCCAGCAGTAATACAGGGGGCACTGAAGCTTTCTTT. Amino acids: CASSNTGGTEAFF.

This clonotype was found a few times. V and J are TRBV7-2 and TRBJ1-1; TRBD1 matches 9 bases. The germline V gene has CDR1 SGHTA and CDR2 FQGNSA. Germline trimming cut 4 bases from V and 0 bases from J; bases unmatched to any gene: 3. CDR3 length equals 15 residues. For the CDR3, the DNA is TGTGCCAGCAGCTGGACAGGGGCCCTGAACACTGAAGCTTTCTTT. Residues: CASSWTGALNTEAFF.

This clonotype was observed a few times. CDR3 nucleotides: TGTGCCAGCAAGCTCCCAGGGGGCTCCTACAATGAGCAGTTCTTC. It codes for CASKLPGGSYNEQFF. The chain carries TRBV19 and TRBJ2-1; 7 bases match TRBD1. CDR3 length: 15 residues. Germline CDR1 LNHDA, CDR2 SQIVND (reference sequence). V was clipped by 9 bases and J by 0 bases; unmatched bases: 8.

This clonotype has a handful of counts. The chain uses TRBV7-9 and TRBJ1-2; D is ambiguous. The ends were cut back, 5 bases at V and 2 bases at J, with 9 bases in the middle. The CDR3 has 13 residues. Germline V lookup: CDR1 SEHNR, CDR2 FQNEAQ (reference sequence). CDR3 coding DNA: TGTGCCAGCAGCGTGACCGAGAACTATGGCTACACCTTC. It is translated as CASSVTENYGYTF.

This clonotype was counted a few times. This rearrangement joins TRBV6-5 to TRBJ2-7; perhaps D is TRBD1 or TRBD2 (5 bases each). Looked up from germline, CDR1 is MNHEY and CDR2 is SVGAGI. The CDR3 covers 13 residues. DNA of the CDR3: TGTGCCAGCAGTGACTCGGGACGACGCGAGCAGTACGTC. The encoded protein is CASSDSGRREQYV.

This chain links TRBV24-1 with TRBJ2-3; TRBD1 is a possible D gene (6 bases). CDR3 length equals 15 residues. CDR1 is KGHDR and CDR2 is SFDVKD in the germline V gene. V lost 3 bases and J lost 0, with 9 bases in between. The CDR3 sequence: CATSDPDRSTDTQYF. The CDR3, as DNA: TGTGCCACCAGTGATCCCGACAGGAGCACAGATACGCAGTATTTT.

This clonotype appeared a few times. This chain joins TRBV4-2 and TRBJ2-3, with a weak D call TRBD2 (7 bases). This CDR3 has 15 amino acids. V shed 1 base and J shed 5 bases, with 13 bases lying between them. From germline, CDR1 is LGHNA and CDR2 YNFKEQ. The CDR3 bases are TGTGCCAGCAGCCAAGCTGCGGGGGCCGGAGATACGCAGTATTTT. Its translation is CASSQAAGAGDTQYF.

This chain connects TRBV6-5 to TRBJ1-1; 9 bases map to TRBD1. The length of the CDR3 is 13 residues. Looked up from germline, CDR1 is MNHEY and CDR2 is SVGAGI. Trimming at V came to 6 bases and at J to 4 bases, leaving 3 bases not matched to a gene. CDR3 nucleotide sequence: TGTGCCAGCAGGATGACAGGGGGCACTGAAGCTTTCTTT. Translated: CASRMTGGTEAFF.

The chain carries TRBV3-1 and TRBJ2-3; possible D gene TRBD1, 6 bases. The germline V gene has CDR1 LGHDT and CDR2 YNNKEL (reference sequence). Trimming took off 2 bases at V and 5 bases at J, with 20 bases between the two ends. CDR3 length: 17 residues. The CDR3 region has the DNA TGTGCCAGCAGCCAACCCTCGCAGGGGCGCAGAGTAGATACGCAGTATTTT. Translating gives CASSQPSQGRRVDTQYF.

This clonotype was counted only a few times. The V and J genes are TRBV4-3 and TRBJ1-2; D is uncertain. The length of the CDR3 is 14 residues. Germline CDR1 is LGHNA and CDR2 is YSLEER. The V end lost 0 bases, the J end lost 3 bases, and 8 bases lay between the germline ends. The CDR3 region has the DNA TGCGCCAGCAGCCAAGAAGCGGGGTACTATGGCTACACCTTC. This encodes CASSQEAGYYGYTF.